What follows are 5 T cell receptor beta chains derived from one specimen sequenced in a study of beta chain features in type 1 diabetes. Expressed TCRB transcripts were sequenced after all isolated RNA was converted to cDNA. Here immunoSEQ multiplex PCR was the method, and the copy in TCRdb shows in-frame clones only, minus some. The table has just over 600,000 clones, roughly 16% seen once; the top ten hold about 0.093%. Sequenced material: naive CD4+ T cells from blood. These receptors originate from a man between 18 and 29 years old in good health.

The chain links TRBV4-1 to TRBJ1-1, with no clear D. The germline gives CDR1 MGHRA, CDR2 YSYEKL. The CDR3 runs 16 residues. The V end was cut by 1 base, the J end by 1 base, with 13 bases between. In DNA, the CDR3 is TGCGCCAGCAGCCAAGGGGCCTGGCGGACGAACACTGAAGCTTTCTTT. Its protein product is CASSQGAWRTNTEAFF.

The V call is TRBV30, the J call TRBJ1-4; 8 bases align to TRBD1. CDR3 length equals 15 residues. J was trimmed by 3 bases and V by 2 bases; bases with no gene match: 5. Germline V gene data show CDR1 as GTSNPN and CDR2 as SVGIG (reference sequence). CDR3 coding DNA: TGTGCCTGGAGTTCCAGGACAGGGTCTAATGAAAAACTGTTTTTT. Translating it yields CAWSSRTGSNEKLFF.

This clone has more than one count but fewer than ten. In nucleotides, the CDR3 is TGCGCCAGCAGCTTAGGGGACTATATGCAAGAGACCCAGTACTTC. Its translation: CASSLGDYMQETQYF. The chain is built from TRBV5-1 and TRBJ2-5; 7 bases are a match to TRBD2. This CDR3 spans 15 amino acids. The ends lost 2 bases at V and 2 bases at J; junction bases unmatched: 6. Germline V gene lookup returns CDR1 SGHRS and CDR2 YFSETQ.

In its sample, this clone was seen a few times. Other DNA sequences in this specimen translate into the identical CDR3. This rearrangement joins TRBV9 to TRBJ1-1, with TRBD1 identical over 7 bases. This CDR3 is built from 14 residues. Trimming took 3 bases from V and 4 from J; bases not matched to a gene: 6. CDR1 is SGDLS, CDR2 YYNGEE, per germline. CDR3 in amino acids: CASSATPGGTEAFF. CDR3 in DNA: TGTGCCAGCAGCGCTACCCCAGGGGGCACTGAAGCTTTCTTT. Complete variable domain (other parts from reference TRBV9 and TRBJ1-1): DSGVTQTPKHLITATGQRVTLRCSPRSGDLSVYWYQQSLDQGLQFLIQYYNGEERAKGNILERFSAQQFPDLHSELNLSSLELGDSALYFCASSATPGGTEAFFGQGTRLTVV.

In this sample, this clone turned up a few times. This specimen includes other DNA sequences encoding the same CDR3. This chain uses TRBV5-1 with TRBJ2-5; TRBD2 is a possible D gene (6 bases). The CDR3 is 13 amino acids. Per the germline V gene, CDR1 is SGHRS and CDR2 is YFSETQ. The V gene lost 2 bases and the J gene lost 3 bases, with 8 bases spanning the gap. The CDR3 sequence: CASSFGGEETQYF. CDR3 coding DNA: TGCGCCAGCAGCTTCGGAGGGGAAGAGACCCAGTACTTC.